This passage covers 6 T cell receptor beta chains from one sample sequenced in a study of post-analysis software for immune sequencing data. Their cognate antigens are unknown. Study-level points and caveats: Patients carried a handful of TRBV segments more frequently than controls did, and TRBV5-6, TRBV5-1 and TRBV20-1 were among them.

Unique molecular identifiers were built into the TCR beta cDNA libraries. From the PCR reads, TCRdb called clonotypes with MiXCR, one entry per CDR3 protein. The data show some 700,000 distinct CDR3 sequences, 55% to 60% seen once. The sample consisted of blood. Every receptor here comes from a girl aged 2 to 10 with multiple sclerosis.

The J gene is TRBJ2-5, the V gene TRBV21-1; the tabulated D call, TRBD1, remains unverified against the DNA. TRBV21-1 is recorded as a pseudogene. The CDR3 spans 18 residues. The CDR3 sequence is CASSPLDGQGVCQETQYF. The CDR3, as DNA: TGTGCCAGCTCACCCCTTGACGGGCAGGGGGTCTGCCAAGAGACCCAGTACTTC.

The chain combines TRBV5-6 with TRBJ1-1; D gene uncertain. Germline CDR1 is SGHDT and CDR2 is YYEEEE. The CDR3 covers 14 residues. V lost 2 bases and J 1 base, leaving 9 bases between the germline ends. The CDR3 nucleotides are TGTGCCAGCAGCTTCCAGCGGGGGAACACTGAAGCTTTCTTT. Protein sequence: CASSFQRGNTEAFF. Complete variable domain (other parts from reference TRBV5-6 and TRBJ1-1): DAGVTQSPTHLIKTRGQQVTLRCSPKSGHDTVSWYQQALGQGPQFIFQYYEEEERQRGNFPDRFSGHQFPNYSSELNVNALLLGDSALYLCASSFQRGNTEAFFGQGTRLTVV.

The chain's CDR3 is CASSLGVFTEAFF. The CDR3 coding sequence is TGTGCCAGCAGCTTGGGGGTTTTCACTGAAGCTTTCTTT. The J gene is TRBJ1-1, the V gene TRBV5-5, with D unresolved. The germline gives CDR1 SGHKS, CDR2 YYEKEE (reference sequence). V was clipped by 0 bases and J by 4 bases, with 7 bases between them. CDR3 length: 13 residues.

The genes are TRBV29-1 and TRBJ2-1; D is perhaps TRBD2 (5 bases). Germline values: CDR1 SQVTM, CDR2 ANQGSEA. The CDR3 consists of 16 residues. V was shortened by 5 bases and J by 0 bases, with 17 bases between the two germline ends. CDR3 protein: CSVHGRALDSYNEQFF. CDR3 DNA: TGCAGCGTTCATGGGCGGGCGCTCGACTCCTACAATGAGCAGTTCTTC.

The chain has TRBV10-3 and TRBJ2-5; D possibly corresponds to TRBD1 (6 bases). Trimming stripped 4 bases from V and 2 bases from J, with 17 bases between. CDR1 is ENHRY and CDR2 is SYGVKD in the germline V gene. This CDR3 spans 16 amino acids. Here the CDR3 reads CAISALIPQGQETQYF. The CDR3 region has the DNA TGTGCCATCAGTGCACTCATTCCACAGGGTCAAGAGACCCAGTACTTC.

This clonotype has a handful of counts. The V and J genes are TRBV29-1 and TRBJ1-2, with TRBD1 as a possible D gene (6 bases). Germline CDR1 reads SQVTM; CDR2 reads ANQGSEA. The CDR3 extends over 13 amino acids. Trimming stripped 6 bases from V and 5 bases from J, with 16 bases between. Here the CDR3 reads CSVSTGGRYGYTF. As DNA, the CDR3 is TGCAGCGTCTCGACAGGAGGACGGTATGGCTACACCTTC.